This TCR beta chain was found in a study of blood T cell repertoires in COVID-19. Study overall: Sites across the United States, Italy and Spain contributed samples from acute and convalescent COVID-19. The cDNA or gDNA used as material had been derived from T cells, B-cell-depleted T cells, or PBMCs.

The authors' processing: Amplifying reference gene primers gave estimates of nucleated cell counts. Sequenced by immunoSEQ multiplex PCR; TCRdb stores in-frame clones only, minus some. D and trimming were read from the DNA, whereas the V and J calls and clone size are those reported in that table. Of more than 200,000 clones in the sample, about 87% were seen once. Germline values: CDR1 SGHTA, CDR2 FQGTGA. V was clipped by 4 bases and J by 2 bases; unmatched bases: 2. CDR3 length: 15 residues. This TCR derives from a man in his 70s with acute or convalescent COVID-19. The chain employs TRBV7-3 and TRBJ2-1; 10 bases line up with TRBD2. Specimen: peripheral blood. CDR3 nucleotide sequence: TGTGCCAGCAGCTACGGGACTAGCGCCTACAATGAGCAGTTCTTC. Translation gives CASSYGTSAYNEQFF.